The text below deals with one T cell receptor beta chain. The record originates from a study of T cells in Graves' hyperthyroidism and ophthalmopathy. Amplified regions were TCR beta CDR3 sequences from RNA transcripts. A set of HTBI primers served as the primers for a first-round RT-PCR of the TCR CDR3. TCRdb fed the multiplex PCR reads into MiXCR, producing one record per CDR3 protein. Of under 350,000 distinct CDR3 sequences detected, roughly 15% appear once; the ten largest clones hold 7% to 9.5%. The sequenced sample was blood. This sequence originates from a woman in her thirties or forties with Graves' hyperthyroidism.

Here the CDR3 reads CASSPGAPNTGELFF. For the CDR3, the DNA is TGTGCCAGCAGCCCGGGGGCCCCGAACACCGGGGAGCTGTTTTTT. V gene TRBV11-2 combines with J gene TRBJ2-2; D is possibly TRBD1 or TRBD2 (6 bases each). Trimming left V 5 bases short and J 0 bases short, with 10 bases between. The CDR3 contains 15 residues. In germline, CDR1 is SGHAT, CDR2 FQNNGV.